This TCR beta chain was found in a study of T-cell reconstitution after alpha-beta-depleted transplantation in children. This clonotype has at least ten counts. The V end lost 1 base, the J end lost 1 base, and 10 bases lay between the germline ends. This CDR3 contains 15 residues. The germline V gene encodes CDR1 LNHNV and CDR2 YYDKDF (reference sequence). Using unique molecular identifiers, the investigators prepared the TCRbeta library. TCRdb passed the PCR reads through MiXCR, listing each CDR3 protein once. Of around 200,000 distinct CDR3 sequences listed, around 6.8% were seen once; the top ten hold approximately 2.9%.

This sequence joins TRBV15 and TRBJ1-1, with no clear D. Sequencing used PBMCs from the stem cell graft donor, obtained from the stem cell graft. This receptor was taken from a human donor who donated a stem cell graft to a child with Wiskott-Aldrich syndrome. In nucleotides, the CDR3 is TGTGCCACCAGCAGAGTAGCAGGACCGAACACTGAAGCTTTCTTT. Translating gives CATSRVAGPNTEAFF.